The clone carrying this TCR beta chain was detected only a few times. Its matching antigen is unknown. With template switching, a universal primer site was added, and the cDNA carried unique molecular identifiers. MiXCR, run by TCRdb on the 5' RACE reads, gives a single entry per CDR3 protein. The table lists just over 450,000 distinct CDR3 sequences, 14% of them singletons, with approximately 0.52% in the top ten. The data were taken from a study of identical twins. CDR1 and CDR2 (germline): DFQATT, SNEGSKA (reference sequence). Trimming took 0 bases from V and 2 from J; bases not matched to a gene: 3. The CDR3 is 15 residues long. Study-wide findings and caveats: Findings depended on cross-sectional statistics rather than tracking the same donors. A partial confounding effect on zero-insertion analyses could come from invariant MAIT and iNKT cells.

This sample also belongs to another study, concerning yellow fever vaccine responses in identical twins.

Sequenced: CD4+ T cells sorted from blood. The receptor was isolated from a woman younger than 35 in good health. The gene calls are TRBV20-1 and TRBJ2-7; 11 bases are shared with TRBD2. CDR3 sequence: CSARDQLAGAYEQYF. CDR3 nucleotides: TGCAGTGCTAGAGATCAACTAGCGGGGGCCTACGAGCAGTACTTC.